Listed below are T cell receptor beta chains from one sample, sequenced in a study of T cells in tuberculosis. Profiled with immunoSEQ multiplex PCR; TCRdb holds only in-frame clones, not every one. Altogether about 23,000 clones are present, about 95% being singletons, with the ten largest covering approximately 8.8%. The sample taken for sequencing was PBMCs. Receptors were obtained from a donor aged 5 to 30 with latent tuberculosis or without tuberculosis infection. CDR3s include the opening cysteine and the closing phenylalanine or tryptophan. A D gene is named only where the DNA matches it firmly. Rows give clone size only sometimes, using once, few, many, or a class for an expanded clone.

size: NA
V: TRBV19
J: TRBJ2-7
D: NA
DNA: TGTGCCAGTAGTATTCCGGGTCTCGAGCAGTACTTC
CDR3: CASSIPGLEQYF

size: once
V: TRBV7-9
J: TRBJ1-2
D: NA
DNA: TGTGCCAGCAGCCACAGGGAATTTTATGGCTACACCTTC
CDR3: CASSHREFYGYTF

size: NA
V: TRBV29-1
J: TRBJ1-3
D: NA
DNA: TGCAGCGTCGAGTCTGGAAACACCATATATTTT
CDR3: CSVESGNTIYF

size: NA
V: TRBV5-1
J: TRBJ2-2
D: NA
DNA: TGCGCCAGCAGCTTAGGGCTAGCGCCCGGGGAGCTGTTTTTT
CDR3: CASSLGLAPGELFF

size: NA
V: TRBV6-1
J: TRBJ1-2
D: NA
DNA: TGTGCCAGCAGTGAAAACGGGTATGGCTACACCTTC
CDR3: CASSENGYGYTF

size: NA
V: TRBV6-5
J: TRBJ2-5
D: TRBD2
DNA: TGTGCCAGCAGGACTAGCGGGCGCCAAGAGACCCAGTACTTC
CDR3: CASRTSGRQETQYF

size: NA
V: TRBV27
J: TRBJ2-4
D: TRBD1
DNA: TGTGCCAGCGGGACAGGGGATACCAAAAACATTCAGTACTTC
CDR3: CASGTGDTKNIQYF

size: NA
V: TRBV6-1
J: TRBJ2-5
D: NA
DNA: TGTGCCAGCAGTGAAGCTTTGGTAGCAGAGACCCAGTACTTC
CDR3: CASSEALVAETQYF

size: NA
V: TRBV19
J: TRBJ2-1
D: TRBD1
DNA: TGTGCCACCAAGGCCGACAGGGGGACGGACAATGAGCAGTTCTTC
CDR3: CATKADRGTDNEQFF

size: NA
V: TRBV27
J: TRBJ2-3
D: TRBD1
DNA: TGTGCCAGCAGTTTATCGTTCCCCCGGGACAGGGTTGGGGATACGCAGTATTTT
CDR3: CASSLSFPRDRVGDTQYF

size: once
V: TRBV4-1
J: TRBJ1-6
D: TRBD1
DNA: TGCGCCAGCAGGCGACAGGGACCGAATTCACCCCTCCACTTT
CDR3: CASRRQGPNSPLHF

size: NA
V: TRBV11-2
J: TRBJ1-5
D: NA
DNA: TGTGCCAGCAGCTTGCGGGGAGGGTATGGGCCCCAGCATTTT
CDR3: CASSLRGGYGPQHF

size: NA
V: TRBV9
J: TRBJ1-2
D: NA
DNA: TGTGCCAGCAGCGTAGATGGGGGCGCTTGGCATGGCTACACCTTC
CDR3: CASSVDGGAWHGYTF

size: NA
V: TRBV4-2
J: TRBJ2-5
D: NA
DNA: TGTGCCAGCAGCCAAGAGAGAGCAGGGGCGCAAGAGACCCAGTACTTC
CDR3: CASSQERAGAQETQYF

size: NA
V: TRBV5-4
J: TRBJ2-1
D: NA
DNA: TGTGCCAGCAGGATAATTGGCGGGGGCCCGAACAATGAGCAGTTCTTC
CDR3: CASRIIGGGPNNEQFF

size: NA
V: TRBV4-1
J: TRBJ2-1
D: NA
DNA: TGCGCCAGCAGCCAAGTTACGGGGAGCTCCTACAATGAGCAGTTCTTC
CDR3: CASSQVTGSSYNEQFF

size: NA
V: TRBV10-1
J: TRBJ2-3
D: NA
DNA: TGCGCCAGCAGTAGGGGGGGAGGTGACACAGATACGCAGTATTTT
CDR3: CASSRGGGDTDTQYF

size: NA
V: TRBV5-1
J: TRBJ2-3
D: NA
DNA: TGCGCCAGCAGCGATCGACGGGGACTGGCAGATACGCAGTATTTT
CDR3: CASSDRRGLADTQYF

size: NA
V: TRBV5-4
J: TRBJ2-1
D: TRBD1
DNA: TGTGCCAGCAGCCCTGGGACAGGGCAGTTCTTC
CDR3: CASSPGTGQFF

size: NA
V: TRBV4-1
J: TRBJ2-2
D: TRBD1
DNA: TGCGCCAGCAGCAAAGAGGTAGCGACAGGGTCCGGGGAGCTGTTTTTT
CDR3: CASSKEVATGSGELFF

size: NA
V: TRBV6-1
J: TRBJ2-2
D: NA
DNA: TGTGCCAGCAGGGCCGGGACACCGAACACCGGGGAGCTGTTTTTT
CDR3: CASRAGTPNTGELFF

size: once
V: TRBV10-3
J: TRBJ2-2
D: NA
DNA: TGTGCCACCAAAGGGGCCGGGGAGCTGTTTTTT
CDR3: CATKGAGELFF

size: NA
V: TRBV5-1
J: TRBJ1-6
D: NA
DNA: TGCGCCAGCACCTCGGGGGGCTATAATTCACCCCTCCACTTT
CDR3: CASTSGGYNSPLHF

size: NA
V: TRBV5-4
J: TRBJ2-3
D: NA
DNA: TGTGCCAGCGGAGTTTGGAGCACAGATACGCAGTATTTT
CDR3: CASGVWSTDTQYF

size: NA
V: TRBV19
J: TRBJ1-2
D: NA
DNA: TGTGCCAGCAGACCCGGAGGGGGGGCGTGGGGCTACACCTTC
CDR3: CASRPGGGAWGYTF

size: NA
V: TRBV27
J: TRBJ2-7
D: TRBD1
DNA: TGTGCCAGCAGTTTCCGAGGACAGGGCTACGAGCAGTACTTC
CDR3: CASSFRGQGYEQYF

size: once
V: TRBV4-2
J: TRBJ1-5
D: NA
DNA: TGTGCCAGCAGCCAAGAGGGGGGTTCGGGGCAGCCCCAGCATTTT
CDR3: CASSQEGGSGQPQHF

size: once
V: TRBV5-1
J: TRBJ2-1
D: TRBD2
DNA: TGCGCCAGCAGCTTGGTCGGTGGTCAGCGGGGGGTAAATGAGCAGTTCTTC
CDR3: CASSLVGGQRGVNEQFF

size: NA
V: TRBV7-9
J: TRBJ1-1
D: TRBD1
DNA: TGTGCCAGCAGCCACGACAGGGGTGCCCTGGACACTGAAGCTTTCTTT
CDR3: CASSHDRGALDTEAFF

size: NA
V: TRBV6-1
J: TRBJ2-1
D: NA
DNA: TGTGCCAGCAGTGAAGCTGGGGGGGCGGGTGAGCAGTTCTTC
CDR3: CASSEAGGAGEQFF

size: few
V: TRBV7-8
J: TRBJ1-5
D: NA
DNA: TGTGCCAGCAGCTTAAGGATCTGGGGCCGGCAGCCCCAGCATTTT
CDR3: CASSLRIWGRQPQHF

size: NA
V: TRBV6-6
J: TRBJ1-2
D: TRBD1
DNA: TGTGCCAGCAGTTCCGACAGGGGAGGTGGCTACACCTTC
CDR3: CASSSDRGGGYTF

size: NA
V: TRBV4-1
J: TRBJ1-5
D: TRBD1
DNA: TGCGCCAGCAGCCAACTTGGACAGGGGAATCAGCCCCAGCATTTT
CDR3: CASSQLGQGNQPQHF

size: NA
V: TRBV5-1
J: TRBJ2-5
D: NA
DNA: TGCGCCAGCAGCCCTGGTGGGGGCGCGGAGACCCAGTACTTC
CDR3: CASSPGGGAETQYF

size: NA
V: TRBV19
J: TRBJ1-4
D: TRBD1
DNA: TGTGCCACCCTGGACAGGGTATCTCGTGAAAAACTGTTTTTT
CDR3: CATLDRVSREKLFF

size: NA
V: TRBV11-1
J: TRBJ1-1
D: NA
DNA: TGTGCCAGCACCTCGGGAACTGAAGCTTTCTTT
CDR3: CASTSGTEAFF

size: once
V: TRBV10-3
J: TRBJ2-7
D: TRBD2
DNA: TGTGCCATCAGTGAGGCTAGCGGGGGGCATTACGAGCAGTACTTC
CDR3: CAISEASGGHYEQYF

size: NA
V: TRBV5-1
J: TRBJ1-1
D: NA
DNA: TGCGCCAGCAGCCCCGCGGTGTTTCACACTGAAGCTTTCTTT
CDR3: CASSPAVFHTEAFF

size: NA
V: TRBV2
J: TRBJ1-2
D: NA
DNA: TGTGCCAGCAAGGGGGATAACTATGGCTACACCTTC
CDR3: CASKGDNYGYTF

size: NA
V: TRBV19
J: TRBJ1-5
D: TRBD1
DNA: TGTGCCAGTAGTATGGAGGGGGCGGGCAATCAGCCCCAGCATTTT
CDR3: CASSMEGAGNQPQHF

size: NA
V: TRBV19
J: TRBJ1-6
D: NA
DNA: TGTGCCAGTAGTATTTCAGGGGTAGAAAATTCACCCCTCCACTTT
CDR3: CASSISGVENSPLHF

size: NA
V: TRBV19
J: TRBJ1-1
D: TRBD1
DNA: TGTGCCAGTAGTAACAGGGGAGCCGCTGAAGCTTTCTTT
CDR3: CASSNRGAAEAFF

size: NA
V: TRBV2
J: TRBJ2-1
D: TRBD1
DNA: TGTGCCAGCGAGGGCCAGGGGGACGACAATGAGCAGTTCTTC
CDR3: CASEGQGDDNEQFF

size: NA
V: TRBV29-1
J: TRBJ1-2
D: NA
DNA: TGCAGCGTTGCGGACCGACCTCGGGGATCCTATGGCTACACCTTC
CDR3: CSVADRPRGSYGYTF

size: NA
V: TRBV4-1
J: TRBJ1-1
D: NA
DNA: TGCGCCAGCAGCCCCTCTGGGTGGCAGGCCAACACTGAAGCTTTCTTT
CDR3: CASSPSGWQANTEAFF

size: NA
V: TRBV4-1
J: TRBJ1-2
D: TRBD1
DNA: TGCGCCAGCAGCCAAGAGGCTTACAGGGGTGCGGGACAGGCGCATTATGGCTACACCTTC
CDR3: CASSQEAYRGAGQAHYGYTF

size: NA
V: TRBV18
J: TRBJ2-5
D: NA
DNA: TGTGCCAGCTCAGCCCCCGGGTCCCAAGAGACCCAGTACTTC
CDR3: CASSAPGSQETQYF

size: few
V: TRBV6-1
J: TRBJ2-5
D: TRBD2
DNA: TGTGCCAGCGCCGGGGCGGGGGTCGGGACCCAGTACTTC
CDR3: CASAGAGVGTQYF

size: NA
V: TRBV6-6
J: TRBJ2-1
D: NA
DNA: TGTGCCAGCAGAACTAACAGGGCCCAGGATGAGCAGTTCTTC
CDR3: CASRTNRAQDEQFF

size: NA
V: TRBV19
J: TRBJ2-7
D: NA
DNA: TGTGCCAGTAGTATTGGGGCTGTTGGGTACGAGCAGTACTTC
CDR3: CASSIGAVGYEQYF

size: NA
V: TRBV5-6
J: TRBJ2-7
D: NA
DNA: TGTGCCAGCAGGTTGGGGCAGGTAAGGTCCTACGAGCAGTACTTC
CDR3: CASRLGQVRSYEQYF

size: NA
V: TRBV7-3
J: TRBJ1-6
D: NA
DNA: TGTGCCAGCAGCTCCCAGGGAGGAAATTCACCCCTCCACTTT
CDR3: CASSSQGGNSPLHF